This T cell receptor beta chain appears in the sequencing data of a study of cytomegalovirus exposure and HLA in healthy donors. This clone came up once. With 60 Vbeta and 13 Jbeta primers, the PCR was carried out. TCRdb's table, derived via immunoSEQ multiplex PCR, lists solely in-frame clones and lacks some. The sample holds roughly 100,000 clones; around 80% are singletons and the top ten take about 5.7%. Trimming cost V 5 bases and J 3 bases; bases outside gene matches: 10. Germline-derived CDR1 and CDR2 are MGHRA and YSYEKL. This CDR3 has 18 residues. V is TRBV4-1 and J is TRBJ2-7, with 16 bases identical to TRBD2. The sequenced material came from PBMCs. The sequence was obtained from a male donor in good health and CMV-seronegative. The CDR3, as DNA: TGCGCCAGCAGCACTCCCGGGACTAGCGGGAGGGGGTTCTACGAGCAGTACTTC. Translated, it gives CASSTPGTSGRGFYEQYF.